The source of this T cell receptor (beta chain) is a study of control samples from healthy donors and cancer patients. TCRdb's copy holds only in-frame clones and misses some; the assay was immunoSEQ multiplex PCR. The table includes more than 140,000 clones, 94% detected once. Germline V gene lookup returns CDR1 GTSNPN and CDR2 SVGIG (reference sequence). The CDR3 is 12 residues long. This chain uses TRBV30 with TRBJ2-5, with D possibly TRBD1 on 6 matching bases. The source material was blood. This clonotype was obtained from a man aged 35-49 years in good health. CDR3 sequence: CAFRGRGQTQYF. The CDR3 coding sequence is TGTGCTTTCCGGGGCAGGGGCCAGACCCAGTACTTC.